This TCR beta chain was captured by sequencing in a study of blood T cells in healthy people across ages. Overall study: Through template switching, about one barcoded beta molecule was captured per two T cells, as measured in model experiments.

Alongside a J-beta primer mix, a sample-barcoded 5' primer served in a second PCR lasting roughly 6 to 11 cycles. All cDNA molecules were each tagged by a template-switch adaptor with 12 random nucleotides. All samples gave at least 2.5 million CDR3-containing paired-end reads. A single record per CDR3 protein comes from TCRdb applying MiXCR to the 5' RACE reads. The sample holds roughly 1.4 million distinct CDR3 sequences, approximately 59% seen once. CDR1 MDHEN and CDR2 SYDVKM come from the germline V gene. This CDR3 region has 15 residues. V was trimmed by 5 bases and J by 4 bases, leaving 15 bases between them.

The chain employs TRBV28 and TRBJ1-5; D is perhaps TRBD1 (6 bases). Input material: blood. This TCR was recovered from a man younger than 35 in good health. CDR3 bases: TGTGCCAGCAGTCCCCTGGACAGACCTAATCAGCCCCAGCATTTT. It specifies CASSPLDRPNQPQHF.